The clone carrying this T cell receptor (beta chain) was found once. As originally analysed: ImmunoSEQ gave junction-only sequences without quality scores, so filtering differed. Profiled with immunoSEQ multiplex PCR; TCRdb holds only in-frame clones, not every one. V and J calls and clone size are copied from that table; D and trimming were computed from the DNA. The sample includes more than 2 million clones, approximately 95% seen only once; the top ten take roughly 1.1%. V lost 0 bases, J lost 5 bases, and 14 bases lay in between. CDR3 length: 15 amino acids. Germline V gives CDR1 MNHNY, CDR2 SVGAGI (reference sequence). The sample belongs to a study of shared clonotypes between healthy human individuals. Study in general: Three plates each covered CD4 naive and memory; CD8 naive two, CD8 memory one.

CD45RO-negative cells were positively selected for CCR7, leaving out terminally differentiated effector memory CD45RA+ cells. The chain is built from TRBV6-6 and TRBJ2-7; TRBD1 might be the D (5 bases). What was sequenced was naive CD8+ T cells sorted from blood. This TCR was sampled from a man aged 18-30 years in good health. CDR3 residues: CASSYSAGYRDEQYF. CDR3 nucleotides: TGTGCCAGCAGTTACTCGGCAGGGTATAGAGACGAGCAGTACTTC.